Listed below are T cell receptor beta chains from one sample, sequenced in a study of blood T cell repertoires in COVID-19. Only in-frame clones appear in the TCRdb table, and some are missing; sequencing was by immunoSEQ multiplex PCR. The sample consists of under 200,000 clones, roughly 83% of them appearing once. Sequencing input: PBMCs or T cells enriched from blood (not recorded which). The receptors come from a man aged 40-55 years with acute COVID-19. Each CDR3 is given with its conserved first and last residue. The D gene is left open where the match is weak. The listing skips clone size in some rows; elsewhere it reads once, few, many or a size class.

>NA|NA|TRBV13|TRBJ2-1
CASGPPGVSYNEQFF
TGTGCCAGCGGGCCCCCGGGGGTCTCCTACAATGAGCAGTTCTTC
>NA|once|TRBV29-1|TRBJ2-5
CSVDPGGETQYF
TGCAGCGTCGACCCTGGGGGGGAGACCCAGTACTTC
>NA|once|TRBV5-4|TRBJ1-1
CASSLFSGIAAEAFF
TGTGCCAGCAGCTTGTTTTCAGGGATTGCTGCTGAAGCTTTCTTT
>NA|once|TRBV7-2|TRBJ2-7
CASSFGRGSYEQYF
TGTGCCAGCAGCTTCGGTAGAGGCAGCTACGAGCAGTACTTC
>TRBD2|NA|TRBV9|TRBJ2-3
CASSVDSGRAGDTQYF
TGTGCCAGCAGCGTAGATAGCGGGAGGGCCGGGGATACGCAGTATTTT
>NA|NA|TRBV27|TRBJ1-1
CASSPIGVQGTEAFF
TGTGCCAGCAGTCCTATAGGGGTTCAAGGGACTGAAGCTTTCTTT
>TRBD2|NA|TRBV10-3|TRBJ2-2
CAIRTSPSGPPNTGELFF
TGTGCCATCAGGACCTCGCCTAGCGGGCCTCCCAACACCGGGGAGCTGTTTTTT
>NA|NA|TRBV3-1/TRBV3-2|TRBJ2-2
CASSQVRPTGELFF
TGTGCCAGCAGCCAAGTGAGGCCCACCGGGGAGCTGTTTTTT
>NA|few|TRBV24-1|TRBJ2-3
CATSDGTRQITDTQYF
TGTGCCACCAGTGATGGGACACGTCAGATCACAGATACGCAGTATTTT
>TRBD1|NA|TRBV19|TRBJ1-5
CASTGQDFNQPQHF
TGTGCCAGTACGGGACAGGATTTCAATCAGCCCCAGCATTTT
>NA|NA|TRBV4-3|TRBJ1-1
CASSQVNGNTEAFF
TGCGCCAGCAGCCAAGTCAACGGGAACACTGAAGCTTTCTTT
>TRBD2|NA|TRBV3-1/TRBV3-2|TRBJ2-1
CASSRGTSGLDEQFF
TGTGCCAGCAGCCGAGGGACTAGCGGGTTGGATGAGCAGTTCTTC
>NA|NA|TRBV6-2/TRBV6-3|TRBJ2-3
CASSYLGRTFSTDTQYF
TGTGCCAGCAGTTACTTAGGAAGGACATTTAGCACAGATACGCAGTATTTT
>NA|NA|TRBV6-5|TRBJ1-6
CASSYLFSGSPLHF
TGTGCCAGCAGTTACCTTTTCTCCGGGTCACCCCTCCACTTT
>NA|few|TRBV5-1|TRBJ2-7
CASRWGPSSYEQYF
TGCGCCAGCAGATGGGGGCCAAGCTCCTACGAGCAGTACTTC
>TRBD1|NA|TRBV28|TRBJ1-4
CASRQGLGGNEKLFF
TGTGCCAGCAGACAGGGGTTGGGGGGTAATGAAAAACTGTTTTTT
>TRBD1|once|TRBV7-9|TRBJ2-1
CASGTDRVEQFF
TGTGCCAGCGGGACAGACCGTGTTGAGCAGTTCTTC
>TRBD1|NA|TRBV7-3|TRBJ1-1
CASSPGQGSTEAFF
TGTGCCAGCAGCCCCGGACAGGGATCCACTGAAGCTTTCTTT
>TRBD1|NA|TRBV4-2|TRBJ2-2
CASSLQGAAGSNTGELFF
TGTGCCAGCAGCCTACAGGGGGCGGCGGGCTCGAACACCGGGGAGCTGTTTTTT
>NA|few|TRBV7-9|TRBJ1-1
CASSSIQTGYMTEAFF
TGTGCCAGCAGCTCCATTCAAACAGGGTATATGACTGAAGCTTTCTTT
>NA|NA|TRBV15|TRBJ1-5
CATSKTGGGSNQPQHF
TGTGCCACCAGCAAGACCGGGGGGGGTAGCAATCAGCCCCAGCATTTT
>TRBD1|NA|TRBV4-1|TRBJ2-2
CASSHRFPGQGKGGELFF
TGCGCCAGCAGCCATCGATTTCCGGGACAGGGGAAAGGCGGGGAGCTGTTTTTT